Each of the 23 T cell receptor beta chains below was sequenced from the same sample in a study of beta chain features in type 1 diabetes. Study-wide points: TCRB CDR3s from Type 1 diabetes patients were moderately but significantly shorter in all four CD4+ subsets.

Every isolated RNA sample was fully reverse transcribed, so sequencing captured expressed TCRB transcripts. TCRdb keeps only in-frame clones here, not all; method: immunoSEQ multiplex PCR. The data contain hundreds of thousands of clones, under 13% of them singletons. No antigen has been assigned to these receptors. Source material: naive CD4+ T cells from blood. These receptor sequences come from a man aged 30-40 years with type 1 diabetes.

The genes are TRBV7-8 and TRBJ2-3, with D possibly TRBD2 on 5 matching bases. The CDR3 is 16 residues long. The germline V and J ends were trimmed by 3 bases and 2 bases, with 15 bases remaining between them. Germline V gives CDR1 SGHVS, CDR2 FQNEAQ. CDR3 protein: CASSFGGRPVTDTQYF. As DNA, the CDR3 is TGTGCCAGCAGCTTCGGCGGGCGGCCTGTCACAGATACGCAGTATTTT. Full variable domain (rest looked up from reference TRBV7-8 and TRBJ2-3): GAGVSQSPRYKVAKRGQDVALRCDPISGHVSLFWYQQALGQGPEFLTYFQNEAQLDKSGLPSDRFFAERPEGSVSTLKIQRTQQEDSAVYLCASSFGGRPVTDTQYFGPGTRLTVL.

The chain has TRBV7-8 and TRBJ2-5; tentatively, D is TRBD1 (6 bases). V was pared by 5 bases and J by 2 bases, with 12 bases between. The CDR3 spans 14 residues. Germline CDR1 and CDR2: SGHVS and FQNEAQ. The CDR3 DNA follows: TGTGCCAGCAGCCAAAGACAGGCTCAAGAGACCCAGTACTTC. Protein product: CASSQRQAQETQYF.

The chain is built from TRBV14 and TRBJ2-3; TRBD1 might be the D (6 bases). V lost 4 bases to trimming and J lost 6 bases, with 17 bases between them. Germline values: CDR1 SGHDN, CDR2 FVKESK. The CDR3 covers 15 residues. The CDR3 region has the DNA TGTGCCAGCAGCCCACTTAGGGCAGGGGCGGATACGCAGTATTTT. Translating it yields CASSPLRAGADTQYF.

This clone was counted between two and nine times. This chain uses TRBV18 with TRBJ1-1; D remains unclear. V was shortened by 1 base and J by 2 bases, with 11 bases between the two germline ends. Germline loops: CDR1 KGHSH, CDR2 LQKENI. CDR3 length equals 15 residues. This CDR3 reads CASSPLDTRNTEAFF. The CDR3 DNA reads TGTGCCAGCTCACCACTCGATACGAGAAACACTGAAGCTTTCTTT.

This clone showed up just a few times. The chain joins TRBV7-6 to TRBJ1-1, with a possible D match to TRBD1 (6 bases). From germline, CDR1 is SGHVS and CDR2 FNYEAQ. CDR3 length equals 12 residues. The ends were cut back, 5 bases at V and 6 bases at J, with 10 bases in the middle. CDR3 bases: TGTGCCAGCAGCCAACAGGGATCTGAAGCTTTCTTT. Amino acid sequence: CASSQQGSEAFF. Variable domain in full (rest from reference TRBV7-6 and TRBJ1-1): GAGVSQSPRYKVTKRGQDVALRCDPISGHVSLYWYRQALGQGPEFLTYFNYEAQQDKSGLPNDRFSAERPEGSISTLTIQRTEQRDSAMYRCASSQQGSEAFFGQGTRLTVV.

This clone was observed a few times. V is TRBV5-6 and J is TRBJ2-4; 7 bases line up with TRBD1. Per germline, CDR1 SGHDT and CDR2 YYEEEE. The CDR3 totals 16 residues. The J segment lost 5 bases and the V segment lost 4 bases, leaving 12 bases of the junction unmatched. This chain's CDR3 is CASSGTVGAGENIQYF. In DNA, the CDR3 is TGTGCCAGCAGCGGGACAGTCGGGGCAGGGGAAAACATTCAGTACTTC.

For the CDR3, the DNA is TGTGCCAGTAGTCCTCGACTAGCGGGGACCGGGGAGCTGTTTTTT. Its translation is CASSPRLAGTGELFF. The V and J genes are TRBV19 and TRBJ2-2; 11 nucleotides agree with TRBD2. Germline CDR1 LNHDA, CDR2 SQIVND (reference sequence). This CDR3 is built from 15 residues. V lost 5 bases, J lost 5 bases, and 4 bases stayed unmatched. Full variable domain (remainder filled in from reference TRBV19 and TRBJ2-2): DGGITQSPKYLFRKEGQNVTLSCEQNLNHDAMYWYRQDPGQGLRLIYYSQIVNDFQKGDIAEGYSVSREKKESFPLTVTSAQKNPTAFYLCASSPRLAGTGELFFGEGSRLTVL.

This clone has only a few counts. This CDR3 reads CASSPGEDRVYGYTF. The CDR3 DNA sequence: TGTGCCAGCTCACCAGGAGAGGACAGGGTTTATGGCTACACCTTC. This chain connects TRBV18 to TRBJ1-2; TRBD1 matches 8 bases. The V gene end was trimmed by 2 bases and the J gene end by 5 bases; junction bases not matched to a gene: 7. From germline, CDR1 is KGHSH and CDR2 LQKENI. This CDR3 region has 15 residues.

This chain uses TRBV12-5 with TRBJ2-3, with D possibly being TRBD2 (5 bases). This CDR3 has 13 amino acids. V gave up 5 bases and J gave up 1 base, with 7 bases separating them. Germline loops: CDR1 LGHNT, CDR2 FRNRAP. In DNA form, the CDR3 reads TGTGCTAGTGGTCGGGGTGGCACAGATACGCAGTATTTT. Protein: CASGRGGTDTQYF.

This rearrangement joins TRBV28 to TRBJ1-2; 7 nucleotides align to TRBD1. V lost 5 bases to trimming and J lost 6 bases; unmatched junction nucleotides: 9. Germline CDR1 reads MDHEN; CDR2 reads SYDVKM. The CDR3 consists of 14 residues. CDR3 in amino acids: CASSILQGWHGYTF. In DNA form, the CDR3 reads TGTGCCAGCAGTATCCTACAGGGGTGGCATGGCTACACCTTC.

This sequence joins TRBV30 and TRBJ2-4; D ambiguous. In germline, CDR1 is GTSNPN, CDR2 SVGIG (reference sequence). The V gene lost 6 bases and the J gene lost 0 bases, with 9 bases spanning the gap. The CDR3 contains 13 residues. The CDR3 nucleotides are TGTGCCTGTCAGGCCCTAGCCAAAAACATTCAGTACTTC. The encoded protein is CACQALAKNIQYF.

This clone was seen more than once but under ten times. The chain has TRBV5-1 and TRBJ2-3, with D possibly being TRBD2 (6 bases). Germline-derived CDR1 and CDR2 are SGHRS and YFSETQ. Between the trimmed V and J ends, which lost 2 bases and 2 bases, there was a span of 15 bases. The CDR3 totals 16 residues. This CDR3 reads CASSFGNSGHTDTQYF. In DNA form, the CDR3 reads TGCGCCAGCAGCTTTGGTAATAGCGGACACACAGATACGCAGTATTTT.

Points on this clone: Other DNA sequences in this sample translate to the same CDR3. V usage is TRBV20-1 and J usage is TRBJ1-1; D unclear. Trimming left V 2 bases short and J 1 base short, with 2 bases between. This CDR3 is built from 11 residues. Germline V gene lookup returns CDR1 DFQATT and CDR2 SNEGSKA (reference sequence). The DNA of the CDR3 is TGCAGTGCTAGACAGAACACTGAAGCTTTCTTT. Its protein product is CSARQNTEAFF.

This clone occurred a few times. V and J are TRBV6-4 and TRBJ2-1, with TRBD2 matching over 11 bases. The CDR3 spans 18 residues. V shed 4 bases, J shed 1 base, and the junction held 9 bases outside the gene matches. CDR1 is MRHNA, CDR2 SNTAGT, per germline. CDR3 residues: CASSVLAGGSRSYNEQFF. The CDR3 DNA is TGTGCCAGCAGTGTCCTAGCGGGGGGCAGTAGGTCCTACAATGAGCAGTTCTTC.

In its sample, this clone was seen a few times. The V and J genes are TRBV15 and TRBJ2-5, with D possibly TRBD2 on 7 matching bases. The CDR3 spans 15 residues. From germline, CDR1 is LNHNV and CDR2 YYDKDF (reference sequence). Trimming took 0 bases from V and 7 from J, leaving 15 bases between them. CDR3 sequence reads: CATSRDKGGQGTQYF. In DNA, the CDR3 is TGTGCCACCAGCAGAGATAAGGGGGGGCAGGGGACCCAGTACTTC.

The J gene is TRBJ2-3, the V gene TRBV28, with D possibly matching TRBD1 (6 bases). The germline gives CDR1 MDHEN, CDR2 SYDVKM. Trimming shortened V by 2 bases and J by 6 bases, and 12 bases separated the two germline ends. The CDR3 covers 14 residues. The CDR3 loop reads CASSLGQSVDTQYF. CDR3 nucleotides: TGTGCCAGCAGTTTAGGACAGTCCGTTGATACGCAGTATTTT.

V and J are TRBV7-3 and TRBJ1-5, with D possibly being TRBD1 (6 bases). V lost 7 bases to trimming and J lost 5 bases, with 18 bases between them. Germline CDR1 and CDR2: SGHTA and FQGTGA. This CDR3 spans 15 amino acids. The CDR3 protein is CASTAPGGEHQPQHF. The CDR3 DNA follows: TGTGCCAGCACCGCCCCGGGGGGCGAACATCAGCCCCAGCATTTT. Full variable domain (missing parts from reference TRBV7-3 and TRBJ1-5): GAGVSQTPSNKVTEKGKYVELRCDPISGHTALYWYRQSLGQGPEFLIYFQGTGAADDSGLPNDRFFAVRPEGSVSTLKIQRTERGDSAVYLCASTAPGGEHQPQHFGDGTRLSIL.

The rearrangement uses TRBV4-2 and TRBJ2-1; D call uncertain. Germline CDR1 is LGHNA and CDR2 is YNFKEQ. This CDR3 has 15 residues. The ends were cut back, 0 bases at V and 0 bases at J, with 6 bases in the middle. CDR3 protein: CASSQDSHSYNEQFF. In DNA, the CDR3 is TGTGCCAGCAGCCAAGACAGTCACTCCTACAATGAGCAGTTCTTC.

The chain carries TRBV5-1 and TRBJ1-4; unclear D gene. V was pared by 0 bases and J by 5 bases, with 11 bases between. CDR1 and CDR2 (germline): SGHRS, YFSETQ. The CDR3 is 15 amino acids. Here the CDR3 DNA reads TGCGCCAGCAGCTTGGAGCGGCAGGAAAATGAAAAACTGTTTTTT. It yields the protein CASSLERQENEKLFF.

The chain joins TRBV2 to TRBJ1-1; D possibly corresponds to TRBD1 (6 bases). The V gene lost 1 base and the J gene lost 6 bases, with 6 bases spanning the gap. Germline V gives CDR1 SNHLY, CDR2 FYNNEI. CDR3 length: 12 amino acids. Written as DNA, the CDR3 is TGTGCCAGCAGTGAAGGGGGGCCTGAAGCTTTCTTT. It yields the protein CASSEGGPEAFF. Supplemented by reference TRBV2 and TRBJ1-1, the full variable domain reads EPEVTQTPSHQVTQMGQEVILRCVPISNHLYFYWYRQILGQKVEFLVSFYNNEISEKSEIFDDQFSVERPDGSNFTLKIRSTKLEDSAMYFCASSEGGPEAFFGQGTRLTVV.

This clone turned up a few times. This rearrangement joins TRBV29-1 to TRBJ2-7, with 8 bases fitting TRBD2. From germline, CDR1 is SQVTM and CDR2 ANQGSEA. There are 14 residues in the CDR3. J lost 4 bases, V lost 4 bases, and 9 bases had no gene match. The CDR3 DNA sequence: TGCAGCGTTGCGATGGGACTAGTTGGGTACGAGCAGTACTTC. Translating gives CSVAMGLVGYEQYF.

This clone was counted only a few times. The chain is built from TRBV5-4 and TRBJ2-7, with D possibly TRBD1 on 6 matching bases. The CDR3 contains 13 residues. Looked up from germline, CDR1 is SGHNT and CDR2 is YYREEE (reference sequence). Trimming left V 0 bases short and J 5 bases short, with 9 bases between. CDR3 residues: CASSLAGANEQYF. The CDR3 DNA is TGTGCCAGCAGCTTGGCAGGGGCGAACGAGCAGTACTTC. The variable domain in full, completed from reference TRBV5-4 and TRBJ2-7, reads ETGVTQSPTHLIKTRGQQVTLRCSSQSGHNTVSWYQQALGQGPQFIFQYYREEENGRGNFPPRFSGLQFPNYSSELNVNALELDDSALYLCASSLAGANEQYFGPGTRLTVT.

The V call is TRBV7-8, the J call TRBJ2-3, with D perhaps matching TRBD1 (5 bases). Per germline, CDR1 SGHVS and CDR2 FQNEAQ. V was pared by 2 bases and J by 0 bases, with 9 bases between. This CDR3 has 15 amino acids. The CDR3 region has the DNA TGTGCCAGCAGCTTATTCAGGGCCAGCACAGATACGCAGTATTTT. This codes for CASSLFRASTDTQYF.